This T cell receptor beta chain was recovered during a study of chemoradiotherapy in HPV16-positive cancers. On the study more broadly: Candidate HPV-specific clones and shared TCR motifs came from a couple of HPV16-positive patients.

Data came from immunoSEQ multiplex PCR; TCRdb stores just in-frame clones and leaves some out. The table lists 25,000 to 30,000 clones, roughly 93% of them singletons. CDR3 size: 15 residues. V was trimmed by 3 bases and J by 2 bases, leaving 11 bases between them. Germline loops: CDR1 SEHNR, CDR2 FQNEAQ (reference sequence). The V call is TRBV7-9, the J call TRBJ2-1; unclear D gene. The sample in question was blood, obtained from a patient who underwent chemoradiotherapy. This receptor was identified in a human donor with HPV-associated anogenital cancer. Written as DNA, the CDR3 is TGTGCCAGCAGCTTCCGAGCCGGCCCCTACAATGAGCAGTTCTTC. This encodes CASSFRAGPYNEQFF.